The 24 T cell receptor beta chains below all came from one sample that was sequenced in a study of CD8+ T cells in alopecia areata. Extracted RNA was reverse transcribed into cDNA, the sequencing template. The method was immunoSEQ multiplex PCR; TCRdb's version includes in-frame clones alone and lacks a portion of them. The sample shows 250,000 or so clones, about 68% of them seen only once. The material sequenced was CD4+ T cells sorted from blood, taken at week 0. These receptors were obtained from a human donor with alopecia areata.

The V call is TRBV27, the J call TRBJ2-5; D call uncertain. V lost 5 bases and J lost 7, with 11 bases in between. This CDR3 region has 12 residues. CDR1 and CDR2 (germline): MNHEY, SMNVEV (reference sequence). The CDR3 sequence: CASSLGVGTQYF. The CDR3 DNA follows: TGTGCCAGCAGTCTTGGGGTGGGGACCCAGTACTTC.

The gene calls are TRBV6-5 and TRBJ1-1; possibly TRBD1 for D (5 bases). The CDR3 spans 13 residues. Per the germline V gene, CDR1 is MNHEY and CDR2 is SVGAGI. Trimming cost V 2 bases and J 4 bases, with 8 bases left between them. The CDR3 sequence is CASSYGGFTEAFF. For the CDR3, the DNA is TGTGCCAGCAGTTACGGGGGATTCACTGAAGCTTTCTTT.

This chain connects TRBV18 to TRBJ2-2; no firm D call. Trimming cost V 3 bases and J 0 bases, with 5 bases left between them. This CDR3 has 14 residues. In germline, CDR1 is KGHSH, CDR2 LQKENI. The CDR3 bases are TGTGCCAGCTCACCTGGGACGAACACCGGGGAGCTGTTTTTT. Translating gives CASSPGTNTGELFF. Full variable domain (outside the CDR3, taken from reference TRBV18 and TRBJ2-2): NAGVMQNPRHLVRRRGQEARLRCSPMKGHSHVYWYRQLPEEGLKFMVYLQKENIIDESGMPKERFSAEFPKEGPSILRIQQVVRGDSAAYFCASSPGTNTGELFFGEGSRLTVL.

This chain's CDR3 is CASSRLFTGLEQFF. The DNA of the CDR3 is TGTGCCAGCAGTCGCCTTTTTACAGGCCTAGAGCAGTTCTTC. J is TRBJ2-1 and V is TRBV2; D perhaps matches TRBD1 (5 bases). This CDR3 contains 14 residues. Looked up from germline, CDR1 is SNHLY and CDR2 is FYNNEI. Trimming left V 5 bases short and J 10 bases short, with 18 bases between.

Comment on this clone: Other nucleotide sequences from this sample produce the same CDR3. V gene TRBV29-1 combines with J gene TRBJ2-7; no firm D call. CDR1 and CDR2 (germline): SQVTM, ANQGSEA. The CDR3 covers 12 residues. V was trimmed by 4 bases and J by 1 base, leaving 8 bases between them. The CDR3 nucleotides read TGCAGCGTTGCGGACGGGTCCTACGAGCAGTACTTC. Its protein is CSVADGSYEQYF.

This chain uses TRBV2 with TRBJ2-2; no clear D. CDR3 length equals 12 residues. Trimming removed 2 bases from V and 6 bases from J, with 4 bases in between. CDR1 and CDR2 from the germline V gene are SNHLY and FYNNEI. CDR3 region: CASSEFAGELFF. In nucleotides, the CDR3 is TGTGCCAGCAGTGAATTTGCCGGGGAGCTGTTTTTT.

The genes are TRBV29-1 and TRBJ2-1; TRBD1 agrees at 8 bases. Losses at the gene ends were 0 bases for V and 4 bases for J; bases not matched to a gene: 8. The CDR3 sequence is 16 residues long. Germline V gives CDR1 SQVTM, CDR2 ANQGSEA. In DNA form, the CDR3 reads TGCAGCGTTGAAGATCCGACAGGGGCTTCGTACAATGAGCAGTTCTTC. Its translation: CSVEDPTGASYNEQFF.

J is TRBJ2-5 and V is TRBV29-1, with 10 bases aligning to TRBD1. V was pared by 7 bases and J by 5 bases, with 13 bases of the junction left unmatched. In germline, CDR1 is SQVTM, CDR2 ANQGSEA. The CDR3 contains 15 residues. The CDR3, as DNA: TGCAGCGGCGGCTCGGGACAGGGGCTTCGGGAGACCCAGTACTTC. This codes for CSGGSGQGLRETQYF.

The chain joins TRBV2 to TRBJ2-6; TRBD1 might be the D (5 bases). The CDR3 spans 14 residues. Between the trimmed V and J ends, which lost 4 bases and 2 bases, there was a span of 6 bases. The germline V gene has CDR1 SNHLY and CDR2 FYNNEI. DNA of the CDR3: TGTGCCAGCAGTGGCAGGGCTGGGGCCAACGTCCTGACTTTC. Translation gives CASSGRAGANVLTF.

This clone appeared a few times. The chain is built from TRBV19 and TRBJ1-5; D gene ambiguous. CDR1 and CDR2 from the germline V gene are LNHDA and SQIVND (reference sequence). This CDR3 is built from 15 residues. V shed 6 bases and J shed 0 bases, with 12 bases lying between them. The CDR3 loop reads CASSPDGNSNQPQHF. Written as DNA, the CDR3 is TGTGCCAGTAGCCCGGACGGAAATAGCAATCAGCCCCAGCATTTT.

In its sample, this clone was seen once. The chain combines TRBV6-5 with TRBJ1-2, with a weak D call TRBD1 (5 bases). This CDR3 has 11 residues. Per the germline V gene, CDR1 is MNHEY and CDR2 is SVGAGI. V was cut by 10 bases and J by 10 bases, with 16 bases left in between. The DNA of the CDR3 is TGTGCCACCACAGGCGGGTTCGCCTACACCTTC. The encoded protein is CATTGGFAYTF.

The gene calls are TRBV5-1 and TRBJ2-5, with a possible D match to TRBD2 (6 bases). The V gene's germline CDR1 is SGHRS and CDR2 YFSETQ. The CDR3 runs to 16 residues. V was clipped by 4 bases and J by 10 bases, with 26 bases between them. CDR3 in DNA: TGCGCCAGCAGCCTAGGAAGGGACTTCCTTGGGAGAGACCAGTACTTC. Its translation is CASSLGRDFLGRDQYF.

This chain connects TRBV29-1 to TRBJ1-1; unclear D gene. The CDR3 totals 11 residues. CDR1 is SQVTM and CDR2 is ANQGSEA in the germline V gene. The V and J ends lost 3 bases and 5 bases respectively, with 7 bases between them. DNA for the CDR3: TGCAGCGTTGAGGGGTTGACTGAAGCTTTCTTT. Its protein product is CSVEGLTEAFF.

The gene calls are TRBV9 and TRBJ2-7, with D perhaps being TRBD1 or TRBD2 (5 bases each). The CDR3 contains 10 residues. Germline V gene lookup returns CDR1 SGDLS and CDR2 YYNGEE. V lost 5 bases and J lost 6, with 6 bases in between. The CDR3 DNA follows: TGTGCCAGCAGTGGGGGCGAGCAGTACTTC. It yields the protein CASSGGEQYF. Variable domain in full (rest from reference TRBV9 and TRBJ2-7): DSGVTQTPKHLITATGQRVTLRCSPRSGDLSVYWYQQSLDQGLQFLIQYYNGEERAKGNILERFSAQQFPDLHSELNLSSLELGDSALYFCASSGGEQYFGPGTRLTVT.

The chain has TRBV21-1 and TRBJ2-7; TRBD2 was called by the table and not checked on the DNA. TRBV21-1 is annotated as a pseudogene. The CDR3 loop spans 12 amino acids. The CDR3 here is CASSNPGEEQYF. CDR3 nucleotides: TGTGCCAGCAGCAACCCCGGGGAAGAGCAGTACTTC.

V and J are TRBV6-5 and TRBJ1-1; 8 bases map to TRBD1. In germline, CDR1 is MNHEY, CDR2 SVGAGI. The CDR3 runs 15 residues. V lost 5 bases, J lost 4 bases, and 9 bases stayed unmatched. The CDR3 spells CASSTWTGTGTEAFF. DNA for the CDR3: TGTGCCAGCAGTACGTGGACAGGGACGGGCACTGAAGCTTTCTTT.

The chain recombines TRBV5-1 with TRBJ2-3; D possibly matches TRBD1 or TRBD2 (5 bases each). V dropped 0 bases and J dropped 4 bases, with 6 bases sitting between them. Germline CDR1 is SGHRS and CDR2 is YFSETQ. The CDR3 has 13 amino acids. The CDR3: CASSLGGADTQYF. CDR3 nucleotide sequence: TGCGCCAGCAGCTTGGGAGGGGCAGATACGCAGTATTTT.

The chain carries TRBV6-5 and TRBJ2-7, with a weak D call TRBD1 (5 bases). The CDR3 loop spans 14 amino acids. The V gene lost 5 bases and the J gene lost 2 bases, with 13 bases spanning the gap. Looked up from germline, CDR1 is MNHEY and CDR2 is SVGAGI. CDR3 in amino acids: CASSLWARAYEQYF. The CDR3 DNA sequence: TGTGCCAGCAGTCTATGGGCCAGGGCCTACGAGCAGTACTTC.

This clone came up a few times. The V and J genes are TRBV21-1 and TRBJ2-1; no DNA check was done on the table's D call, TRBD2. TRBV21-1 is a recognized pseudogene. The CDR3 extends over 15 amino acids. The CDR3 DNA sequence: TGTGCCAGCAGCCTCAGCGGGGGGGCCAGGAATGAGCAGTTCTTC. It encodes CASSLSGGARNEQFF.

The rearrangement uses TRBV12-5 and TRBJ1-5, with 7 positions matching TRBD1. CDR1 LGHNT and CDR2 FRNRAP come from the germline V gene. With V trimmed by 5 bases and J by 8 bases, 12 bases remained unmatched. The CDR3 is 15 residues long. CDR3 residues: CASGPNRGGSEPQHF. CDR3 in DNA: TGTGCTAGTGGTCCAAACAGGGGAGGCTCTGAGCCCCAGCATTTT.

The DNA for the CDR3 is TGTGCCAGCAGCTTAGCGACTCGCGGGGCTGACAATGAGCAGTTCTTC. This encodes CASSLATRGADNEQFF. V is TRBV11-1 and J is TRBJ2-1; D possibly corresponds to TRBD2 (6 bases). Germline loops: CDR1 SGHAT, CDR2 FQDESV (reference sequence). The CDR3 totals 16 residues. Trimming stripped 0 bases from V and 5 bases from J, with 14 bases between.

The V gene is TRBV30, the J gene TRBJ2-3, with D possibly being TRBD2 (5 bases). Trimming left V 8 bases short and J 1 base short, with 13 bases between. The CDR3 is 13 residues long. Germline CDR1 is GTSNPN and CDR2 is SVGIG (reference sequence). CDR3 protein: CARTPGRTDTQYF. The CDR3 DNA follows: TGTGCCAGGACTCCCGGGCGCACAGATACGCAGTATTTT.

This chain uses TRBV6-5 with TRBJ1-2, with 10 nucleotides matching TRBD1. This CDR3 spans 16 amino acids. V lost 4 bases to trimming and J lost 4 bases; unmatched junction nucleotides: 9. Germline V gene sequence: CDR1 MNHEY, CDR2 SVGAGI. The CDR3 is CASSSLPGQGTYGYTF. CDR3 DNA sequence: TGTGCCAGCAGTTCCCTACCGGGACAGGGGACCTATGGCTACACCTTC.

This clone was observed a few times. This chain joins TRBV29-1 and TRBJ2-3, with 10 bases fitting TRBD2. CDR3 length: 15 residues. CDR1 is SQVTM and CDR2 is ANQGSEA in the germline V gene. Trimming cost V 8 bases and J 0 bases; bases outside gene matches: 8. CDR3 sequence reads: CSTITSGESTDTQYF. The CDR3, as DNA: TGCAGCACAATCACTAGCGGGGAGAGCACAGATACGCAGTATTTT.